This TCR beta chain emerged from a study of T cells in Graves' hyperthyroidism and ophthalmopathy. TCR beta CDR3 region amplification was performed from RNA transcripts. The HTBI set primed first-round TCR CDR3 RT-PCR. MiXCR was run by TCRdb on the multiplex PCR reads, yielding one entry per CDR3 protein. The sample contains some 350,000 distinct CDR3 sequences, roughly 13% of which appear only once. This clonotype was seen ten or more times. Sample: blood. This receptor was obtained from a woman between 35 and 50 years old with Graves' ophthalmopathy.

CDR3 protein: CASSFNGNQPQHF. DNA of the CDR3: TGTGCCAGCAGTTTCAACGGTAATCAGCCCCAGCATTTT. J is TRBJ1-5 and V is TRBV27; D call uncertain. This CDR3 contains 13 residues. V lost 3 bases and J 4 bases, leaving 7 bases between the germline ends. The germline V gene encodes CDR1 MNHEY and CDR2 SMNVEV (reference sequence).